One sample yielded the 29 T cell receptor beta chains listed below, sequenced in a study of human T cells and chemical hapten exposure. Time point here: patch test 1, 2 weeks after DPC sensitization. Treatment defined: therapeutic diphenylcyclopropenone sensitization with weekly scalp DPC. TCRdb analysed the RACE reads with MiXCR anew, one entry per CDR3 protein. The sample lists around 110,000 distinct CDR3 sequences; 9.5% to 13% were seen once. The source material was whole blood, sampled in connection with sensitization to the hapten diphenylcyclopropenone (DPC). These receptors originate from a woman aged 45-65 years with alopecia areata. Some clones in this sample may be carry-over from other donors' samples.

The chain recombines TRBV3-1 with TRBJ2-2, with D perhaps being TRBD1 or TRBD2 (5 bases each). Trimming stripped 7 bases from V and 6 bases from J, with 18 bases between. In germline, CDR1 is LGHDT, CDR2 YNNKEL (reference sequence). The CDR3 is made up of 15 amino acids. The CDR3 loop is CASTQSEVGAGELFF. For the CDR3, the DNA is TGTGCCAGCACCCAGTCCGAGGTGGGGGCCGGGGAGCTGTTTTTT.

In this sample, this clonotype turned up many times. This sequence joins TRBV2 and TRBJ1-6; weak D call: TRBD1 (6 bases). There are 14 residues in the CDR3. Germline loops: CDR1 SNHLY, CDR2 FYNNEI. Trimming took 4 bases from V and 7 from J, leaving 11 bases between them. In DNA, the CDR3 is TGTGCCAGCAGTGTCGGACAGAGCAATTCACCCCTCCACTTT. It encodes CASSVGQSNSPLHF.

CDR3 protein: CASRSQGPPLHF. The CDR3 DNA is TGTGCCAGCAGATCACAGGGACCACCCCTCCACTTT. V is TRBV28 and J is TRBJ1-6; perhaps TRBD1 as D (6 bases). The germline V gene has CDR1 MDHEN and CDR2 SYDVKM. Trimming shortened V by 6 bases and J by 11 bases, and 11 bases separated the two germline ends. The CDR3 runs 12 residues.

The chain combines TRBV6-6 with TRBJ1-2; 10 nucleotides line up with TRBD1. The V and J ends lost 6 bases and 0 bases, in that order; junction bases with no gene match: 4. The CDR3 is 15 residues long. Germline loops: CDR1 MNHNY, CDR2 SVGAGI (reference sequence). CDR3 in amino acids: CASRGQGPANYGYTF. The CDR3 coding sequence is TGTGCCAGCAGGGGACAGGGGCCCGCTAACTATGGCTACACCTTC.

V usage is TRBV7-8 and J usage is TRBJ1-6; TRBD1 matches at 8 bases. CDR1 and CDR2 from the germline V gene are SGHVS and FQNEAQ. V was clipped by 1 base and J by 10 bases; unmatched bases: 15. This CDR3 has 18 residues. Here the CDR3 DNA reads TGTGCCAGCAGCTTAGATGCAGGGGGCGCATCTGATGACTCACCCCTCCACTTT. Protein sequence: CASSLDAGGASDDSPLHF.

This clonotype occurred many times. The V call is TRBV18, the J call TRBJ2-1; tentatively, D is TRBD1 (6 bases). This CDR3 is built from 13 residues. Germline V lookup: CDR1 KGHSH, CDR2 LQKENI. V gave up 6 bases and J gave up 7 bases, with 13 bases separating them. The CDR3: CASSSGTNNEQFF. CDR3 DNA sequence: TGTGCCAGCTCGTCCGGGACAAATAATGAGCAGTTCTTC.

This chain connects TRBV19 to TRBJ2-2; the D is unclear. Trimming removed 0 bases from V and 6 bases from J, with 5 bases in between. The CDR3 consists of 13 residues. Germline-derived CDR1 and CDR2 are LNHDA and SQIVND (reference sequence). CDR3: CASSIDYAGELFF. The DNA for the CDR3 is TGTGCCAGTAGTATAGATTATGCCGGGGAGCTGTTTTTT.

This clonotype was counted ten times or more. The chain is built from TRBV12-3 or TRBV12-4 and TRBJ1-3; TRBD1 aligns across 9 bases. The CDR3 extends over 15 amino acids. The trim removed 6 bases at V and 2 bases at J, leaving 5 bases unmatched. The CDR3 DNA follows: TGTGCCAGCAGAGGACAGGGGTTTGCTGGAAACACCATATATTTT. Its protein product is CASRGQGFAGNTIYF.

This clonotype was found a few times. The rearrangement links TRBV6-5 to TRBJ1-5; tentatively, D is TRBD1 (5 bases). CDR1 is MNHEY, CDR2 SVGAGI, per germline. This CDR3 has 15 residues. V was clipped by 0 bases and J by 6 bases, with 12 bases between them. This CDR3 is CASSYSGAAGQPQHF. DNA of the CDR3: TGTGCCAGCAGTTACTCAGGGGCCGCCGGTCAGCCCCAGCATTTT.

This clonotype was counted a few times. The gene calls are TRBV12-3 or TRBV12-4 and TRBJ1-5; D is unclear. V gave up 6 bases and J gave up 9 bases, with 12 bases separating them. This CDR3 contains 12 residues. The CDR3 loop reads CASSSDWAPQHF. The CDR3, as DNA: TGTGCCAGCAGCTCCGACTGGGCGCCCCAGCATTTT.

This clonotype was picked up a small number of times. V and J are TRBV6-5 and TRBJ1-5; D call uncertain. V lost 3 bases to trimming and J lost 3 bases, with 6 bases between them. Germline V lookup: CDR1 MNHEY, CDR2 SVGAGI. The CDR3 is 13 residues long. CDR3 amino acids: CASSYRPNQPQHF. The CDR3 DNA follows: TGTGCCAGCAGTTATCGCCCCAATCAGCCCCAGCATTTT.

The J gene is TRBJ2-7, the V gene TRBV20-1; 7 bases line up with TRBD2. CDR1 is DFQATT and CDR2 is SNEGSKA in the germline V gene (reference sequence). There are 15 residues in the CDR3. V was clipped by 2 bases and J by 3 bases; unmatched bases: 10. The CDR3 coding sequence is TGCAGTGCTAGATTGCCCGGGACTATAATCTACGAGCAGTACTTC. This translates into CSARLPGTIIYEQYF.

This chain uses TRBV2 with TRBJ1-1, with D uncertain. CDR3 length: 11 amino acids. Germline V gene lookup returns CDR1 SNHLY and CDR2 FYNNEI. Between the trimmed V and J ends, which lost 11 bases and 5 bases, there was a span of 12 bases. CDR3 in DNA: TGTGCCCCTACCCGAGGGACTGAAGCTTTCTTT. This gives the protein CAPTRGTEAFF.

The chain links TRBV7-2 to TRBJ2-5; 12 bases line up with TRBD2. Trimming cost V 2 bases and J 2 bases; bases outside gene matches: 3. The V gene's germline CDR1 is SGHTA and CDR2 FQGNSA. The CDR3 has 16 amino acids. The CDR3 nucleotides are TGTGCCAGCAGCTTAACCCTAGCGGGGGGGCAAGAGACCCAGTACTTC. It codes for CASSLTLAGGQETQYF.

This clonotype was seen repeatedly, ten times or more. The chain recombines TRBV21-1 with TRBJ1-5; the D call TRBD1 from the table was never checked on the DNA. TRBV21-1 is termed a pseudogene. This CDR3 has 15 residues. The DNA of the CDR3 is TGTGCCACCGCATGGGACAGGCTTAGCAATCAGCCCCAGCATTTT. Translated: CATAWDRLSNQPQHF.

The sample holds many counts of this clonotype. The chain combines TRBV5-1 with TRBJ2-1, with TRBD2 identical over 7 bases. Germline V gives CDR1 SGHRS, CDR2 YFSETQ. The junction had 5 bases not matched to a gene; V was cut back by 4 bases and J by 4 bases. The CDR3 runs 14 residues. The chain's CDR3 is CASSLGTIYNEQFF. CDR3 bases: TGCGCCAGCAGCCTGGGGACTATATACAATGAGCAGTTCTTC.

The sample holds a few counts of this clonotype. This chain joins TRBV28 and TRBJ2-7, with D unclear. The CDR3 is made up of 14 amino acids. The V and J ends lost 2 bases and 5 bases respectively, with 13 bases between them. Germline values: CDR1 MDHEN, CDR2 SYDVKM. The CDR3 DNA reads as TGTGCCAGCAGTTTAGAGAACCGCTGGGACGAGCAGTACTTC. This translates into CASSLENRWDEQYF.

The rearrangement joins TRBV24-1 to TRBJ2-1; 7 bases are shared with TRBD2. The ends lost 4 bases at V and 7 bases at J; junction bases unmatched: 6. Per germline, CDR1 KGHDR and CDR2 SFDVKD. The CDR3 runs to 14 residues. The DNA for the CDR3 is TGTGCCACCAGTGAGGCGGGAGTCCGAAATGAGCAGTTCTTC. Its protein is CATSEAGVRNEQFF.

Many counts were recorded for this clonotype. The chain employs TRBV5-5 and TRBJ2-1; unclear D gene. This CDR3 spans 14 amino acids. Looked up from germline, CDR1 is SGHKS and CDR2 is YYEKEE (reference sequence). V lost 3 bases and J 8 bases, leaving 15 bases between the germline ends. The CDR3 region is CASSSPGPPDEQFF. The CDR3 DNA reads TGTGCCAGCAGCTCTCCCGGCCCGCCCGATGAGCAGTTCTTC. Full variable domain (remainder filled in from reference TRBV5-5 and TRBJ2-1): DAGVTQSPTHLIKTRGQQVTLRCSPISGHKSVSWYQQVLGQGPQFIFQYYEKEERGRGNFPDRFSARQFPNYSSELNVNALLLGDSALYLCASSSPGPPDEQFFGPGTRLTVL.

This clonotype appeared a few times. The chain uses TRBV10-2 and TRBJ2-1; the match to TRBD2 covers 9 bases. The CDR3 totals 15 residues. Losses at the gene ends were 8 bases for V and 5 bases for J; bases not matched to a gene: 10. Looked up from germline, CDR1 is WSHSY and CDR2 is SAAADI. CDR3 nucleotides: TGCGCCAGCCACAGTGGGGTAGCGGGGGACAATGAGCAGTTCTTC. Amino acid sequence: CASHSGVAGDNEQFF.

This clonotype has a handful of counts. The V call is TRBV28, the J call TRBJ2-5, with TRBD1 as a possible D gene (6 bases). The ends were cut back, 7 bases at V and 5 bases at J, with 14 bases in the middle. The CDR3 contains 13 residues. Germline-derived CDR1 and CDR2 are MDHEN and SYDVKM. The CDR3: CASKRGGWETQYF. CDR3 bases: TGTGCCAGCAAAAGAGGGGGTTGGGAGACCCAGTACTTC.

This clonotype was counted only a few times. One end of the junction fails to match germline, which may point to a read error. V and J are TRBV7-2 and TRBJ2-7; D may be TRBD2 (7 bases). Per the germline V gene, CDR1 is SGHTA and CDR2 is FQGNSA. The CDR3 covers 16 residues. The CDR3 loop is CASSPTLGGGSHEQYF. As DNA, the CDR3 is TGTGCCAGCAGCCCCACGCTGGGGGGGGGCTCCCACGAGCAGTACTTC.

This clonotype was seen ten or more times. The chain is built from TRBV29-1 and TRBJ2-1; 8 nucleotides agree with TRBD2. CDR3 length equals 12 residues. The germline gives CDR1 SQVTM, CDR2 ANQGSEA. Trimming removed 7 bases from V and 8 bases from J; junction bases left unmatched: 7. The CDR3 spells CSAGTRGYEQFF. The CDR3 DNA reads TGCAGCGCTGGGACTAGGGGCTATGAGCAGTTCTTC.

The chain uses TRBV2 and TRBJ1-5, with D tentatively TRBD1 (6 bases). The CDR3 is 18 amino acids. CDR1 SNHLY and CDR2 FYNNEI come from the germline V gene. V was clipped by 7 bases and J by 1 base, with 23 bases between them. CDR3 loop: CASKGSLLTGASNQPQHF. CDR3 nucleotides: TGTGCCAGCAAAGGCTCCTTGCTCACGGGGGCCAGCAATCAGCCCCAGCATTTT.

V gene TRBV28 combines with J gene TRBJ1-5, with D maybe TRBD1 (6 bases). With 4 bases removed from V and 3 bases from J, the gap between germline ends came to 13 bases. CDR3 length: 15 residues. CDR1 and CDR2 from the germline V gene are MDHEN and SYDVKM. The CDR3 reads CASSSRGQANQPQHF. The CDR3 nucleotides are TGTGCCAGCAGTTCCCGGGGACAAGCCAATCAGCCCCAGCATTTT.

The chain uses TRBV27 and TRBJ1-1, with D unresolved. There are 16 residues in the CDR3. V gave up 0 bases and J gave up 1 base, with 12 bases separating them. Germline V lookup: CDR1 MNHEY, CDR2 SMNVEV (reference sequence). Here the CDR3 DNA reads TGTGCCAGCAGTTTATCGATTCCTCTCCCGAACACTGAAGCTTTCTTT. Translated: CASSLSIPLPNTEAFF.

The chain recombines TRBV18 with TRBJ1-5, with D hard to call. This CDR3 comprises 15 residues. CDR1 is KGHSH, CDR2 LQKENI, per germline. V was cut by 6 bases and J by 4 bases, with 16 bases left in between. CDR3 coding DNA: TGTGCCAGCTCCGCGTCGGCAAACCTTAATCAGCCCCAGCATTTT. Translation gives CASSASANLNQPQHF.

Only a few counts were recorded for this clonotype. The chain has TRBV7-6 and TRBJ2-7; 12 nucleotides line up with TRBD1. The CDR3 consists of 15 residues. Germline assignment: CDR1 SGHVS and CDR2 FNYEAQ. The ends lost 4 bases at V and 4 bases at J; junction bases unmatched: 5. The CDR3 nucleotides are TGTGCCAGCAGCTCCGGGACAGGGGGCCTTTACGAGCAGTACTTC. Protein: CASSSGTGGLYEQYF.

Many counts were recorded for this clonotype. The V and J genes are TRBV5-5 and TRBJ2-7; a possible D gene is TRBD2 (5 bases). This CDR3 has 14 amino acids. Per germline, CDR1 SGHKS and CDR2 YYEKEE (reference sequence). The V and J ends lost 0 bases and 4 bases respectively, with 11 bases between them. The CDR3 loop reads CASSLAGIDYEQYF. For the CDR3, the DNA is TGTGCCAGCAGCTTGGCCGGGATCGATTACGAGCAGTACTTC.